What follows are 4 T cell receptor beta chains derived from one specimen sequenced in a study of blood T cell repertoires in COVID-19. Clones were read by immunoSEQ multiplex PCR, and TCRdb kept only the in-frame ones, dropping some. The data hold approximately 150,000 clones, with roughly 80% observed a single time. Material for sequencing was peripheral blood. The receptors stem from a man aged 45-60 years with acute or convalescent COVID-19.

The rearrangement joins TRBV3-1 (or the pseudogene TRBV3-2) to TRBJ2-7; D ambiguous. Per the germline V gene, CDR1 is LGHDT and CDR2 is YNNKEL (reference sequence). V gave up 0 bases and J gave up 0 bases, with 9 bases separating them. The CDR3 runs to 15 residues. CDR3 bases: TGTGCCAGCAGCCAAGATGAAAACTACTCCTACGAGCAGTACTTC. The encoded protein is CASSQDENYSYEQYF.

The chain carries TRBV10-2 and TRBJ1-5; D ambiguous. The CDR3 consists of 13 residues. V lost 3 bases and J lost 2, with 5 bases in between. Per germline, CDR1 WSHSY and CDR2 SAAADI. In DNA, the CDR3 is TGCGCCAGCAGTGACACGGGCAATCAGCCCCAGCATTTT. Its protein is CASSDTGNQPQHF.

The chain carries TRBV6-2 or TRBV6-3 and TRBJ1-2, with 10 nucleotides matching TRBD1. Looked up from germline, CDR1 is MNHEY and CDR2 is SVGEGT. The V gene end was trimmed by 2 bases and the J gene end by 6 bases; junction bases not matched to a gene: 3. This CDR3 comprises 14 residues. The CDR3 nucleotides read TGTGCCAGCAGTTACGGCGGGACAGGGGATGGCTACACCTTC. It specifies CASSYGGTGDGYTF.

The chain uses TRBV19 and TRBJ1-1; a weak D match, TRBD1 (6 bases). CDR1 and CDR2 from the germline V gene are LNHDA and SQIVND (reference sequence). With 4 bases removed from V and 2 bases from J, the gap between germline ends came to 11 bases. The CDR3 length is 14 residues. This CDR3 is CASSTGASNTEAFF. The CDR3, as DNA: TGTGCCAGTAGTACAGGGGCAAGCAACACTGAAGCTTTCTTT.